A selection of T cell receptor beta chains follows, all from one sample in a study of T cells after yellow fever vaccination. A single record per CDR3 protein comes from TCRdb applying MiXCR to the 5' RACE reads. The table includes around 310,000 distinct CDR3 sequences, 8.7% detected once. Specimen: PBMCs, collected on the day of the first yellow fever vaccination. The origin of the receptors is a young man who received the YFV17D yellow fever vaccine. The CDR3 runs from the conserved cysteine through the conserved F or W.

V gene	CDR3 protein
TRBV19	CASSGTVRETQYF
TRBV7-8	CASSLPPYEQYF
TRBV15	CATSRDRAVMDYEQYF
TRBV11-2	CASSLVRGETQYF
TRBV9	CASSSDPADTQYF
TRBV20-1	CSARDPNALAGVPDTQYF
TRBV3-1	CASSPIATSGSSYNEQFF
TRBV6-2/TRBV6-3	CASSYGPLPGEREQYF
TRBV18	CASSPTSGDGQETQYF
TRBV29-1	CSGTGGPETQYF
TRBV7-9	CASSGGIQETQYF
TRBV6-5	CASSSDSEEQFF
TRBV3-1	CASSQARGIMNTEAFF
TRBV4-3	CASSQDPLGGNTEAFF
TRBV6-5	CASSYLQTGGNYGYTF
TRBV10-3	CAISSGSLWTEAFF
TRBV12-3/TRBV12-4	CASSLVLAENIQYF
TRBV21-1	CASRDTGSSYEQYF
TRBV2	CASLEGRSYEQYF
TRBV7-9	CASSFFRDTGELFF
TRBV6-2/TRBV6-3	CASSSQGITNTGELFF
TRBV7-9	CASSSPGGISYEQYF
TRBV5-5	CASSDPRTGWDQPQHF
TRBV5-1	CASSIGQGTNNSPLHF
TRBV7-2	CASSRGSYAPQETQYF
TRBV4-1	CASSQAGWPEAFF
TRBV30	CACAYREDYEQYF
TRBV10-3	CAISEGGTGTSPQHF
TRBV19	CARSGRAF
TRBV20-1	CSAKDRGSSDTQYF
TRBV13	CASSQTGSNQPQHF
TRBV7-2	CASSFQPLAQETQYF
TRBV6-1	CASVDRESSYSNQPQHF
TRBV5-1	CASSSPGFTDTQYF
TRBV6-2/TRBV6-3	CASSPGLRGDQPQHF
TRBV25-1	CASSAGTERDIQYF
TRBV4-2	CASSQFNQPQHF
TRBV4-2	CASSKLRDSRKINYNEQFF
TRBV5-4	CASSVDRDGEAFF
TRBV7-2	CASRLAGGITDTQYF
TRBV14	CASSQKAGGYNEQFF
TRBV7-9	CASSPEARTNEQFF
TRBV21-1	CASSKFLANEKLFF
TRBV30	CAWSAQGARELFF
TRBV6-2/TRBV6-3	CASGGQFVIANTGELFF
TRBV20-1	CSARFKNRDRVYEQYF
TRBV7-3	CASSKGQGDTQYF
TRBV6-5	CASSYSSRGAWETQYF
TRBV7-2	CASSPYRGEKLFF
TRBV2	CASKGDSYTEAFF
TRBV19	CASRTSGSTDTQYF
TRBV11-1	CASSLENAGGNIQYF
TRBV28	CASRQGGRGARETQYF
TRBV12-3/TRBV12-4	CASSRSGNTIYF